The 14 T cell receptor beta chains listed next were all sequenced from one sample in a study of cytomegalovirus exposure and HLA in healthy donors. PCR primers comprised 60 Vbeta and 13 Jbeta primers. The data were produced by immunoSEQ multiplex PCR, yet TCRdb's version contains in-frame clones alone and is incomplete. Of under 200,000 clones listed, roughly 73% are singletons. Sequences were obtained from PBMCs. The receptor set was obtained from a woman aged 30 to 39 in good health and CMV-seronegative.

This clone was seen a few times. This chain uses TRBV7-9 with TRBJ2-7; 7 nucleotides match TRBD1. CDR3 length: 16 amino acids. The ends lost 4 bases at V and 2 bases at J; junction bases unmatched: 11. CDR1 SEHNR and CDR2 FQNEAQ come from the germline V gene (reference sequence). The CDR3, as DNA: TGTGCCAGCAGCTCCGACTTCCGGGACAGCGCCTACGAGCAGTACTTC. Translated: CASSSDFRDSAYEQYF. Variable domain in full (rest from reference TRBV7-9 and TRBJ2-7): DTGVSQNPRHKITKRGQNVTFRCDPISEHNRLYWYRQTLGQGPEFLTYFQNEAQLEKSRLLSDRFSAERPKGSFSTLEIQRTEQGDSAMYLCASSSDFRDSAYEQYFGPGTRLTVT.

J is TRBJ2-3 and V is TRBV5-1, with 12 bases identical to TRBD2. CDR3 length: 14 residues. The V segment lost 6 bases and the J segment 4 bases; nucleotides outside the gene matches: 3. In germline, CDR1 is SGHRS, CDR2 YFSETQ. The CDR3 DNA reads as TGCGCCAGCAAAGGACTAGCGGGGCCAGATACGCAGTATTTT. It codes for CASKGLAGPDTQYF.

This chain joins TRBV11-2 and TRBJ2-5; TRBD2 agrees at 10 bases. The CDR3 consists of 16 residues. J lost 5 bases, V lost 6 bases, and 12 bases had no gene match. CDR1 and CDR2 from the germline V gene are SGHAT and FQNNGV. The CDR3 here is CASSRPSGGWGETQYF. As DNA, the CDR3 is TGTGCCAGCAGTCGCCCTAGCGGGGGCTGGGGGGAGACCCAGTACTTC.

This clone was seen just once. This chain joins TRBV19 and TRBJ2-7; D may be TRBD1 (6 bases). The length of the CDR3 is 14 residues. Trimming stripped 5 bases from V and 3 bases from J, with 14 bases between. Germline assignment: CDR1 LNHDA and CDR2 SQIVND (reference sequence). CDR3 loop: CASSVGAGDYEQYF. The CDR3 nucleotides are TGTGCCAGTAGTGTAGGGGCAGGGGACTACGAGCAGTACTTC.

The chain has TRBV2 and TRBJ1-2, with 7 bases that match TRBD1. Germline V lookup: CDR1 SNHLY, CDR2 FYNNEI. V gave up 5 bases and J gave up 4 bases; unmatched junction bases: 4. The CDR3 covers 13 residues. The DNA for the CDR3 is TGTGCCAGCAGTACCCGGGACAGCTATGGCTACACCTTC. Encoded protein: CASSTRDSYGYTF.

This chain links TRBV2 with TRBJ1-2; TRBD1 matches 7 bases. Germline V gene sequence: CDR1 SNHLY, CDR2 FYNNEI. This CDR3 contains 14 residues. The junction had 7 bases not matched to a gene; V was cut back by 7 bases and J by 2 bases. CDR3 in amino acids: CASNLPGQNYGYTF. The CDR3 DNA follows: TGTGCCAGCAACCTTCCGGGACAGAACTATGGCTACACCTTC.

The chain links TRBV5-1 to TRBJ1-2, with 12 bases matching TRBD1. This CDR3 contains 16 residues. Unmatched junction bases numbered 7, after V lost 4 bases and J lost 3 bases. From germline, CDR1 is SGHRS and CDR2 YFSETQ. The CDR3 DNA reads as TGCGCCAGCAGCCGGACCGGGACAGGGGGCGACTATGGCTACACCTTC. Protein: CASSRTGTGGDYGYTF.

The rearrangement links TRBV6-5 to TRBJ2-1; 12 bases line up with TRBD2. The CDR3 has 15 residues. J gave up 7 bases and V 4 bases, and 5 bases lay outside the gene matches. Germline assignment: CDR1 MNHEY and CDR2 SVGAGI. CDR3 sequence: CASSWTSGTGNEQFF. The CDR3 DNA sequence: TGTGCCAGCAGTTGGACTAGCGGGACTGGGAATGAGCAGTTCTTC.

This clone was observed a few times. The chain joins TRBV13 to TRBJ2-7, with 8 bases aligning to TRBD2. The J segment lost 4 bases and the V segment lost 4 bases, leaving 6 bases of the junction unmatched. CDR3 length equals 14 residues. Per the germline V gene, CDR1 is PRHDT and CDR2 is FYEKMQ (reference sequence). CDR3 loop: CASSSGTSDYEQYF. Written as DNA, the CDR3 is TGTGCCAGCAGCTCTGGGACTAGTGATTACGAGCAGTACTTC.

The rearrangement links TRBV10-3 to TRBJ1-1, with 7 bases lining up with TRBD1. Germline CDR1 is ENHRY and CDR2 is SYGVKD. Trimming cost V 0 bases and J 0 bases; bases outside gene matches: 7. The CDR3 is 17 amino acids. Here the CDR3 DNA reads TGTGCCATCAGTGAGTCGGGGGGACAGAGGATGAACACTGAAGCTTTCTTT. Protein product: CAISESGGQRMNTEAFF.

The chain carries TRBV7-2 and TRBJ2-2; D unclear. V lost 0 bases and J lost 6, with 5 bases in between. In germline, CDR1 is SGHTA, CDR2 FQGNSA. CDR3 length: 13 residues. Here the CDR3 reads CASSLAPAGELFF. The CDR3 coding sequence is TGTGCCAGCAGCTTAGCGCCGGCCGGGGAGCTGTTTTTT.

This sequence joins TRBV6-5 and TRBJ2-2; TRBD1 is a possible D gene (7 bases). Trimming took 7 bases from V and 4 from J, leaving 13 bases between them. Germline CDR1 is MNHEY and CDR2 is SVGAGI. The CDR3 is 14 residues long. The CDR3 nucleotides read TGTGCCAGCACGTCCCAGGGGGGCACCGGGGAGCTGTTTTTT. Translation: CASTSQGGTGELFF.

The chain employs TRBV7-9 and TRBJ1-1, with D maybe TRBD1 (5 bases). Trimming left V 5 bases short and J 1 base short, with 23 bases between. Germline V gene data show CDR1 as SEHNR and CDR2 as FQNEAQ (reference sequence). This CDR3 region has 18 residues. The CDR3 spells CASSLPYSSGGRNTEAFF. CDR3 in DNA: TGTGCCAGCAGCCTCCCTTATAGCTCGGGGGGAAGGAACACTGAAGCTTTCTTT.

The gene calls are TRBV9 and TRBJ2-7; possible D gene TRBD2, 5 bases. Looked up from germline, CDR1 is SGDLS and CDR2 is YYNGEE. Trimming took off 1 base at V and 4 bases at J, with 15 bases between the two ends. This CDR3 comprises 15 residues. CDR3 nucleotide sequence: TGTGCCAGCAGCGTATCCGGGGTGCCGGGGTACGAGCAGTACTTC. Encoded protein: CASSVSGVPGYEQYF. Full variable domain (outside the CDR3, taken from reference TRBV9 and TRBJ2-7): DSGVTQTPKHLITATGQRVTLRCSPRSGDLSVYWYQQSLDQGLQFLIQYYNGEERAKGNILERFSAQQFPDLHSELNLSSLELGDSALYFCASSVSGVPGYEQYFGPGTRLTVT.